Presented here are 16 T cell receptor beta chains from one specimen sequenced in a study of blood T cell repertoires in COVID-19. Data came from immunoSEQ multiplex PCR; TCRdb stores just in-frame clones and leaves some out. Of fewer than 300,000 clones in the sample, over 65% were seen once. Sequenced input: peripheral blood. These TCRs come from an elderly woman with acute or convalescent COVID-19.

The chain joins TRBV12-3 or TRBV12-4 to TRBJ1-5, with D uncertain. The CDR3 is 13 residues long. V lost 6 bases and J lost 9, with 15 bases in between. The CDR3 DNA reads TGTGCCAGCAGGTCGGGGAGGAGTGGGCCCCAGCATTTT. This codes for CASRSGRSGPQHF.

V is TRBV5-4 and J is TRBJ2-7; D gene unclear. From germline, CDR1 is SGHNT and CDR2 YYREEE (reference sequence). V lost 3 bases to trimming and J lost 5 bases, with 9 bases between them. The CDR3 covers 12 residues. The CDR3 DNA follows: TGTGCCAGCAGCTCGCTAGAGGACGAGCAGTACTTC. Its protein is CASSSLEDEQYF.

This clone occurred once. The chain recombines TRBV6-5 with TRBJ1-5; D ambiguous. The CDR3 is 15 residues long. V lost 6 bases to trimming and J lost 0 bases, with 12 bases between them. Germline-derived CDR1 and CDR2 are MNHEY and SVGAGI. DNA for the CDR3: TGTGCCAGCAGCCTCTGGAGTGATAGCAATCAGCCCCAGCATTTT. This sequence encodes CASSLWSDSNQPQHF.

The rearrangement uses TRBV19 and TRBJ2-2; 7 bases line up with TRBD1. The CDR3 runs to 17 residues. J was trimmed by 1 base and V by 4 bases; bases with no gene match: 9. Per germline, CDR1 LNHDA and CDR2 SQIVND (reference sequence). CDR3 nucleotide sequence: TGTGCCAGTAGTAAACTATGGGACAGAAGGAACACCGGGGAGCTGTTTTTT. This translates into CASSKLWDRRNTGELFF.

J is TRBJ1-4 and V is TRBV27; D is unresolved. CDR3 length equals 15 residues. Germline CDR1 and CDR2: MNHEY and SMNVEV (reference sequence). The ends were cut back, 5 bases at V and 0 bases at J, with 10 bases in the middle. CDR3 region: CASSTDWATNEKLFF. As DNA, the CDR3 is TGTGCCAGCAGTACGGACTGGGCAACTAATGAAAAACTGTTTTTT.

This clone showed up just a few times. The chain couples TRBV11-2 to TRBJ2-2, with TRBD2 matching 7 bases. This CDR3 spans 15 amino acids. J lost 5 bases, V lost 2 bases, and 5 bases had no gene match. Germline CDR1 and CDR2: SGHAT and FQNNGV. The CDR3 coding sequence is TGTGCCAGCAGCTTAACCCAGCGGGGTACCGGGGAGCTGTTTTTT. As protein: CASSLTQRGTGELFF.

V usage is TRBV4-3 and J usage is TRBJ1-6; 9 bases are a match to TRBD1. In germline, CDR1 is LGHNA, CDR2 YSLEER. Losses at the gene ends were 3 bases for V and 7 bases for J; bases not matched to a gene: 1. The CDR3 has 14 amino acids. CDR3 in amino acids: CASSQDRGNSPLHF. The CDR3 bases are TGCGCCAGCAGCCAGGACAGGGGCAATTCACCCCTCCACTTT.

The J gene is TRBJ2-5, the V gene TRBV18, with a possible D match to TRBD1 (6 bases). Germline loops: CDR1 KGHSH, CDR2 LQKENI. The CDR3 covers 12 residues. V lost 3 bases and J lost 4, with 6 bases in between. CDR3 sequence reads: CASSPGAETQYF. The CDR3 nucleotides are TGTGCCAGCTCACCGGGGGCAGAGACCCAGTACTTC.

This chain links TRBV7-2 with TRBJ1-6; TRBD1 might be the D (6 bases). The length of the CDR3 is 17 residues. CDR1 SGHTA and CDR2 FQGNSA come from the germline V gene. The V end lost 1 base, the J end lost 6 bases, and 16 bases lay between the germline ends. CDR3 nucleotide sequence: TGTGCCAGCAGCTTAGTAGTAGGTAGCAGGGGTAATTCACCCCTCCACTTT. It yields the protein CASSLVVGSRGNSPLHF.

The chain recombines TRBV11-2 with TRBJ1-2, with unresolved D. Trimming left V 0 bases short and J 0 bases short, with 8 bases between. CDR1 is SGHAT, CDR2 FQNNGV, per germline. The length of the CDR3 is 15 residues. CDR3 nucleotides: TGTGCCAGCAGCTTAGATCCGGGAGCTAACTATGGCTACACCTTC. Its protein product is CASSLDPGANYGYTF. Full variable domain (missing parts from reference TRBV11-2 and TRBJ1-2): EAGVAQSPRYKIIEKRQSVAFWCNPISGHATLYWYQQILGQGPKLLIQFQNNGVVDDSQLPKDRFSAERLKGVDSTLKIQPAKLEDSAVYLCASSLDPGANYGYTFGSGTRLTVV.

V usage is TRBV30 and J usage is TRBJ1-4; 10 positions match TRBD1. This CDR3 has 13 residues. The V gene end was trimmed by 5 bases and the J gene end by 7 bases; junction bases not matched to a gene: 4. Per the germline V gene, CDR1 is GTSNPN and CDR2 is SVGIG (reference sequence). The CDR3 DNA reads TGTGCCTGGGGGACAGGGGTTGGTGAAAAACTGTTTTTT. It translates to CAWGTGVGEKLFF.

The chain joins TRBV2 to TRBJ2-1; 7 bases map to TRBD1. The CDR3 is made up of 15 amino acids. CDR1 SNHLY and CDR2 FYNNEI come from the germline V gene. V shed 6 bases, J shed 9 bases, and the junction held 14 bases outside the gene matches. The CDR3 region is CASSLTNTGAVEQFF. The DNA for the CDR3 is TGTGCCAGCAGCCTAACAAATACAGGGGCGGTTGAGCAGTTCTTC.

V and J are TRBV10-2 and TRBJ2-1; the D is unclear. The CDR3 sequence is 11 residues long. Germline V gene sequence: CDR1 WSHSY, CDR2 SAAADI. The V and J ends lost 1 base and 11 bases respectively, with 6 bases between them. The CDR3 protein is CASSELEQQFF. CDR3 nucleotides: TGCGCCAGCAGTGAGTTAGAGCAGCAGTTCTTC.

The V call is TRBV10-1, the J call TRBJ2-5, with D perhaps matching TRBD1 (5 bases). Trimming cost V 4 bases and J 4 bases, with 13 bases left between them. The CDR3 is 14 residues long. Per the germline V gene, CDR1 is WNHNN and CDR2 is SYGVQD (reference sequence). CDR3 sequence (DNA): TGCGCCAGCAGTGCTGGGGCCCCAGTAGAGACCCAGTACTTC. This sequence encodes CASSAGAPVETQYF.

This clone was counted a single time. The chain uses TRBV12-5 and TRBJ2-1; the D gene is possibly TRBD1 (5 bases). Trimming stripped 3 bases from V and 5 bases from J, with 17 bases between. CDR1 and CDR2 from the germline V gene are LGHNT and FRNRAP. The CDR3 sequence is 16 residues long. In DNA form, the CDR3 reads TGTGCTAGTGGTTTAAGGGGTAGCAGGCCCCACAATGAGCAGTTCTTC. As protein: CASGLRGSRPHNEQFF.

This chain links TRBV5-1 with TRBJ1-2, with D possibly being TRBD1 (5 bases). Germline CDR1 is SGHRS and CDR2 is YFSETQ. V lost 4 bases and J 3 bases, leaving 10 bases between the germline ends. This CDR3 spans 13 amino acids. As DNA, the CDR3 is TGCGCCAGCAGCGTGACGACAGACTATGGCTACACCTTC. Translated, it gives CASSVTTDYGYTF.